The text below deals with one TCR beta chain. Its antigen is undetermined. V lost 4 bases and J 3 bases, leaving 16 bases between the germline ends. The CDR3 is 16 residues long. This sample was included in a study of OX40 agonist ivuxolimab in advanced cancers. Study-level information: Aged about 23 to 90 with a mean of 60 years, they were around 85% male. Whole-study results and caveats: Antigen specificity of clonally expanded peripheral T cells was not established. Expanded clones were, on average, more numerous in CD8+ T cells than in CD4+.

Sequencing used immunoSEQ multiplex PCR; TCRdb keeps in-frame clones, though not all of them. The sample contains about 69,000 clones, 65% to 80% of which appear only once. The sequence derives from an adult with an advanced solid tumor such as melanoma, head and neck, liver or kidney cancer. The chain is built from TRBV23-1 and TRBJ2-4, with D hard to call. TRBV23-1 is known as an ORF, though its function is uncertain. Sequenced material: CD4+ or CD8+ T cells sorted from blood, taken in a trial of the OX40 agonist ivuxolimab. CDR3 sequence: CASSRQGPPGKNIQYF. The CDR3 DNA reads as TGCGCCAGCAGTCGACAAGGACCGCCGGGCAAAAACATTCAGTACTTC.